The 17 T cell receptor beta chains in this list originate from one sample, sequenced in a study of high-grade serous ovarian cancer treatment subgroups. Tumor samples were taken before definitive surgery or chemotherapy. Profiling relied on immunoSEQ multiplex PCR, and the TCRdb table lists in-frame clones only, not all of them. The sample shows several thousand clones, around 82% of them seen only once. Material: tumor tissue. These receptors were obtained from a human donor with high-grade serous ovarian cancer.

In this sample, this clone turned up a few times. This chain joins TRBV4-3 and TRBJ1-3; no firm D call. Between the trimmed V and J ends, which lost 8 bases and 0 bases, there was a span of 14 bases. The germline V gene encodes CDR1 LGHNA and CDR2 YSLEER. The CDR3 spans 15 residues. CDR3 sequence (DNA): TGCGCCAGCTCGGTCGCCTCGAGCTCTGGAAACACCATATATTTT. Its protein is CASSVASSSGNTIYF.

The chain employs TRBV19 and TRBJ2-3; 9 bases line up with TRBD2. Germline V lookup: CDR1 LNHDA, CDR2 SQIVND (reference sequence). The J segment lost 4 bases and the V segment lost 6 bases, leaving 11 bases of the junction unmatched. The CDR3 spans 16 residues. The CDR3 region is CASRGRAGGRSDTQYF. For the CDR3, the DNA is TGTGCCAGTAGGGGGAGAGCGGGGGGACGGTCAGATACGCAGTATTTT.

The CDR3 DNA sequence: TGCGCCAGCAGCTTCTCATCTCGGCAAGCCTATGGCTACACCTTC. Its translation is CASSFSSRQAYGYTF. The V call is TRBV5-1, the J call TRBJ1-2; D is uncertain. V gave up 2 bases and J gave up 4 bases, with 15 bases separating them. Germline V gene data show CDR1 as SGHRS and CDR2 as YFSETQ. The CDR3 is 15 amino acids.

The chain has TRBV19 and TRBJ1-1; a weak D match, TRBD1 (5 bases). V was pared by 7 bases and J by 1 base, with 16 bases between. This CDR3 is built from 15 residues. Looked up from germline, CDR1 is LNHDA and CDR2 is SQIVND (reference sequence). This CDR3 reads CASTFDRQGNTEAFF. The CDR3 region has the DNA TGTGCCAGTACTTTCGATCGCCAGGGGAACACTGAAGCTTTCTTT.

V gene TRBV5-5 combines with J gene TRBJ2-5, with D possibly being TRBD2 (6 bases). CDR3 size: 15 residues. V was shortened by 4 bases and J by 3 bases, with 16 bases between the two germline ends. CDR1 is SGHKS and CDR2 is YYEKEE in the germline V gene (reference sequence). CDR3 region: CASSRLGGAEETQYF. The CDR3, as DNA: TGTGCCAGCAGCCGCCTAGGAGGGGCCGAAGAGACCCAGTACTTC.

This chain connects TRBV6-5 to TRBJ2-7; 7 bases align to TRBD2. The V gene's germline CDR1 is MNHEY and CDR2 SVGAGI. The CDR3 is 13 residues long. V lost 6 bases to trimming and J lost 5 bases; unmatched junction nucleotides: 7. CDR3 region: CASRAQRGNEQYF. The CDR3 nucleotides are TGTGCCAGCAGAGCACAGCGGGGCAACGAGCAGTACTTC.

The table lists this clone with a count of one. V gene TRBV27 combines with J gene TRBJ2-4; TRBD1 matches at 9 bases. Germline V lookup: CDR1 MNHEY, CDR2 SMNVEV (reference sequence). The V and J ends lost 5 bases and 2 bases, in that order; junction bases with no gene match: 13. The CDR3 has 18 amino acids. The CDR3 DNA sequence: TGTGCCAGCAGTGCGTTCGCCGGGACAGGGCTAACCAAAAACATTCAGTACTTC. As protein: CASSAFAGTGLTKNIQYF.

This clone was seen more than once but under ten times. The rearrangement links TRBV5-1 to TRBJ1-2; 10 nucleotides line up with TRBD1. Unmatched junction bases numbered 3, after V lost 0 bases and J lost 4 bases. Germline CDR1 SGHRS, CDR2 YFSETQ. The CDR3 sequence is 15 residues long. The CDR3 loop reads CASSLGGQGTYGYTF. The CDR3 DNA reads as TGCGCCAGCAGCTTGGGGGGACAGGGGACCTATGGCTACACCTTC.

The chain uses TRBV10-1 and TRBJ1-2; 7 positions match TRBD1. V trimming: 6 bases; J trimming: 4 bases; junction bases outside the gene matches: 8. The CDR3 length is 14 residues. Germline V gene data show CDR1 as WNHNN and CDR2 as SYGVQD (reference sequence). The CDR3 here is CASSPGQDRYGYTF. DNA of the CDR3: TGCGCCAGCAGCCCTGGACAGGATCGCTATGGCTACACCTTC.

CDR3 nucleotides: TGTGCCAGCAGTTTTCTGGGAGGGACAGGGGGCAGTGAGCAGTTCTTC. Amino acid sequence: CASSFLGGTGGSEQFF. This chain connects TRBV27 to TRBJ2-1; TRBD1 matches 12 bases. Germline V lookup: CDR1 MNHEY, CDR2 SMNVEV (reference sequence). The length of the CDR3 is 16 residues. The V and J ends lost 3 bases and 9 bases, in that order; junction bases with no gene match: 9.

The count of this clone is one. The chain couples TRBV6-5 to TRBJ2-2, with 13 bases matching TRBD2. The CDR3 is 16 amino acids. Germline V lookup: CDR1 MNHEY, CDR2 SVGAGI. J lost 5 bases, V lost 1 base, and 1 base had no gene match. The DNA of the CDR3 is TGTGCCAGCAGTTACTGGACTAGCGGGGGAACCGGGGAGCTGTTTTTT. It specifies CASSYWTSGGTGELFF.

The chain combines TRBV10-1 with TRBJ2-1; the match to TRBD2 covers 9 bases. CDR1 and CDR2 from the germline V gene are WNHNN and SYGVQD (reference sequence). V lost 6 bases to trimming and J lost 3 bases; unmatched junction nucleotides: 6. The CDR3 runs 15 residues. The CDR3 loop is CASSRGGDNYNEQFF. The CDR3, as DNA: TGCGCCAGCAGCCGCGGGGGGGATAACTACAATGAGCAGTTCTTC.

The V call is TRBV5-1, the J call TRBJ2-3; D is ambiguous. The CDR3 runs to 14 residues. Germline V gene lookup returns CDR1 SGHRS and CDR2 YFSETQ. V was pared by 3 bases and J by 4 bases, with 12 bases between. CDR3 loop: CASSWELRPDTQYF. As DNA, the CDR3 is TGCGCCAGCAGCTGGGAACTTAGACCAGATACGCAGTATTTT.

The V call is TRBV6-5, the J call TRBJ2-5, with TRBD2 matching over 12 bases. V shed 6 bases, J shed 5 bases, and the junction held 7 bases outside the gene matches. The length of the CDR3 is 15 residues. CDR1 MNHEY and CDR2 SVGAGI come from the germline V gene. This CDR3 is CASSPSGGARETQYF. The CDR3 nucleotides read TGTGCCAGCAGCCCTAGCGGGGGGGCCCGGGAGACCCAGTACTTC.

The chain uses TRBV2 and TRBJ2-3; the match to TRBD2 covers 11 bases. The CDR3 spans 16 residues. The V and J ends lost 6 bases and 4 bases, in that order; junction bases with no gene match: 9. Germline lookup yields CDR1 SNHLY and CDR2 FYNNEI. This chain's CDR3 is CASSRSGGAGADTQYF. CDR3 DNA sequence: TGTGCCAGCAGCCGTAGCGGGGGGGCGGGGGCAGATACGCAGTATTTT.

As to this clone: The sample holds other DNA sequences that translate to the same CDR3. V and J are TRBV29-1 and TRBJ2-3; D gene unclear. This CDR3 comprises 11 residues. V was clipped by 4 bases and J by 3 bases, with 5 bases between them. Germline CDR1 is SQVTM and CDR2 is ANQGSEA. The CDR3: CSVASTDTQYF. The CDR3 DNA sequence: TGCAGCGTTGCAAGTACAGATACGCAGTATTTT.

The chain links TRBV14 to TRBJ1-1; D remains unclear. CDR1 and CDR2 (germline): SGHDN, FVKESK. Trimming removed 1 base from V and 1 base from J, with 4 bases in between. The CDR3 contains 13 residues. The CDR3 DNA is TGTGCCAGCAGCCAAGTTCCGAACACTGAAGCTTTCTTT. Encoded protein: CASSQVPNTEAFF.